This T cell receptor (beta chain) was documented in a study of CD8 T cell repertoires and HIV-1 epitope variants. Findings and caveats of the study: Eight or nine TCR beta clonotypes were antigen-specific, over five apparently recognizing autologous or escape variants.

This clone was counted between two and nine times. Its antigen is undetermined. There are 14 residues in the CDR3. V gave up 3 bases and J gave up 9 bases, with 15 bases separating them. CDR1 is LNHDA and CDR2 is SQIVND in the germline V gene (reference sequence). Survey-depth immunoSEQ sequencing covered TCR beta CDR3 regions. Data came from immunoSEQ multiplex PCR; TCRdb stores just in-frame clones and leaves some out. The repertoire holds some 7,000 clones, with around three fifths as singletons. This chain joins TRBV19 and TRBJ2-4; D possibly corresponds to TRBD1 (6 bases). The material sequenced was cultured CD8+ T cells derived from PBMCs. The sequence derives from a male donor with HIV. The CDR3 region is CASSMTGRQSIQYF. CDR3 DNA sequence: TGTGCCAGTAGTATGACAGGCCGTCAGTCCATTCAGTACTTC.